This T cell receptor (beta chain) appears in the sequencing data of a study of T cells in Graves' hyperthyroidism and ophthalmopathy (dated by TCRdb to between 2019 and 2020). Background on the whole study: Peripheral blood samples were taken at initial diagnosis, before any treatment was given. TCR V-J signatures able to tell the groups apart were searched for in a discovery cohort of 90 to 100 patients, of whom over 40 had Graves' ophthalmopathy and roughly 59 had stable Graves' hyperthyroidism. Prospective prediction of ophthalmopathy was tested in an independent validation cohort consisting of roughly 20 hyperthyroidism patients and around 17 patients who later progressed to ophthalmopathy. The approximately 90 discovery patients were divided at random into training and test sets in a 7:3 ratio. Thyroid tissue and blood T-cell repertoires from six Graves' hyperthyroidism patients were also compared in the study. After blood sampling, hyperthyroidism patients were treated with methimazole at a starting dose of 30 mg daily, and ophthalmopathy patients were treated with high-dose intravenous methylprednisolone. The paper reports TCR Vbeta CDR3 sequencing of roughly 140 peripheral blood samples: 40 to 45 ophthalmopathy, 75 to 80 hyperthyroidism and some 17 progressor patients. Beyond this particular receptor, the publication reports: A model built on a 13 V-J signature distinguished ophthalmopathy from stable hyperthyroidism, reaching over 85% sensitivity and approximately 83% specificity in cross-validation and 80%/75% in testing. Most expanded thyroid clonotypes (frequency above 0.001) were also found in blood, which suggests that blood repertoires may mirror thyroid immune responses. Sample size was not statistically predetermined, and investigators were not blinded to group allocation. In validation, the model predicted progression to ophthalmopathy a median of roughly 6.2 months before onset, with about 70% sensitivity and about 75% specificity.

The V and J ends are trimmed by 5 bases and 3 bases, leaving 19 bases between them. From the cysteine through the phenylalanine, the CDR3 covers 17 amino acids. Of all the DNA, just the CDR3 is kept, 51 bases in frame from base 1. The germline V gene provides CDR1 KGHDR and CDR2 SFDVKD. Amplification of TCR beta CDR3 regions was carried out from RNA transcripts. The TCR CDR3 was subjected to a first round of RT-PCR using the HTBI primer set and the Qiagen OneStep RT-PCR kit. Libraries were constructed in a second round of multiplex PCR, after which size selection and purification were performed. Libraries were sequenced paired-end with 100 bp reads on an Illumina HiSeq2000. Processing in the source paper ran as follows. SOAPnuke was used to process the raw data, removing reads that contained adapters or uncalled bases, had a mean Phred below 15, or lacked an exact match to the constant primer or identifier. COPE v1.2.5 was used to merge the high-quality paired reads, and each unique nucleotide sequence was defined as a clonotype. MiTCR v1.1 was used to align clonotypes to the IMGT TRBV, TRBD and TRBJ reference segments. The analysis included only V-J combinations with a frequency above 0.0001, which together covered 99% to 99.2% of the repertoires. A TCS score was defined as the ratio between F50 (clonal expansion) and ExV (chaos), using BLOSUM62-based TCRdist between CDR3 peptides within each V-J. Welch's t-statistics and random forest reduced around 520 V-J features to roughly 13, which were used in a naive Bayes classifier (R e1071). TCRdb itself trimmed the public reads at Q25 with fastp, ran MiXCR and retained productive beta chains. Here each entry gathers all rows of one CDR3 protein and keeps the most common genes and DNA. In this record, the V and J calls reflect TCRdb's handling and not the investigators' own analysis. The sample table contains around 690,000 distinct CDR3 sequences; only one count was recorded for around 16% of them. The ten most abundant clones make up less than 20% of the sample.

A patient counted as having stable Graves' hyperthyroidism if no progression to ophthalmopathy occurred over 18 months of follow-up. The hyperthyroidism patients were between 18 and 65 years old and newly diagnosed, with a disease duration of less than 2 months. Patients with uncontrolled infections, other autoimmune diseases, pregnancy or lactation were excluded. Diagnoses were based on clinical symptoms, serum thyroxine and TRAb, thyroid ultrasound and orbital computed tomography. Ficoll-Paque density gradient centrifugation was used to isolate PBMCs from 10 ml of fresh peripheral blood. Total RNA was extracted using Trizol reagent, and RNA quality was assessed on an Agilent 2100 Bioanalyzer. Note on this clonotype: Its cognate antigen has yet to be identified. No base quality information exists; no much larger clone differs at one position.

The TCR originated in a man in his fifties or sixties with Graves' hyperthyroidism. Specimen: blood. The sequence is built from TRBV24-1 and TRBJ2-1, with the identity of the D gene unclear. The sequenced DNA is TGTGCCACCAGTGCTGGGAATGACGGTCCCTTCTACAATGAGCAGTTCTTC. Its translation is CATSAGNDGPFYNEQFF.